Included here is one TCR beta chain sequence, with context. The antigen is not known. This could be a read error, since a much larger clone is one nucleotide away. The sample belongs to a study of post-analysis software for immune sequencing data. Study in general: Disease trajectories encompassed relapsing-remitting, secondary progressive and progressive-relapsing multiple sclerosis. Study results and limitations: Diversity measured as normalized Chao1 was significantly lower in multiple sclerosis patients than in controls. Samples sharing a preparation batch grouped tightly together when assessed by F measure. Roughly five TRBV segments were significantly more frequent in patients than in controls. TRBV5-6, TRBV5-1 and TRBV20-1 were among these segments.

V shed 1 base and J shed 0 bases, with 7 bases lying between them. This CDR3 spans 15 amino acids. Germline lookup yields CDR1 LNHNV and CDR2 YYDKDF (reference sequence). Built from TCR beta cDNA, the libraries had unique molecular identifiers in them. TCRdb analysed the PCR reads with MiXCR anew, one entry per CDR3 protein. The sample comprises roughly 800,000 distinct CDR3 sequences, around 50% of which are singletons, and approximately 4.5% rests with the top ten. This clonotype originated in a girl aged 5-17 years with multiple sclerosis. V gene TRBV15 combines with J gene TRBJ2-1, with D maybe TRBD2 (5 bases). The sequenced sample was blood. CDR3 DNA: TGTGCCACCAGCAGAGGAGGGAGCTCCTACAATGAGCAGTTCTTC. Protein product: CATSRGGSSYNEQFF.